This is a list of T cell receptor beta chains from one sample in a study of blood T cells in healthy people across ages. TCRdb ran MiXCR on the 5' RACE reads and lists one entry per CDR3 protein. The table lists under 950,000 distinct CDR3 sequences, 22% of them singletons. The sample was blood. The receptor source for this set is a man in his 70s in good health. Both conserved end residues are part of each CDR3. The order of the fields is clone size, J gene, CDR3 length, V gene, D gene, CDR3 DNA, CDR3 protein. A D gene is named only where the DNA matches it firmly. Size is stated for part of the rows, as once, few or many counts, or as a class when the clone is expanded.

clone size: .
J gene: TRBJ2-1
CDR3 length: 12
V gene: TRBV6-4
D gene: .
CDR3 DNA: TGTGCCAGCAGTGATCCGGGGACAGAGCAGTTCTTC
CDR3 protein: CASSDPGTEQFF

clone size: few
J gene: TRBJ2-7
CDR3 length: 16
V gene: TRBV6-1
D gene: .
CDR3 DNA: TGTGCCAGCAGTCGACCGAATTCAGACGGAACCTACGAGCAGTACTTC
CDR3 protein: CASSRPNSDGTYEQYF

clone size: .
J gene: TRBJ2-4
CDR3 length: 12
V gene: TRBV9
D gene: .
CDR3 DNA: TGTGCCAGCAGCAACTTGGGGGCCATTCAGTACTTC
CDR3 protein: CASSNLGAIQYF

clone size: few
J gene: TRBJ1-2
CDR3 length: 15
V gene: TRBV2
D gene: .
CDR3 DNA: TGTGCCAGCAGTGAGGACAGTTTGACTAACTATGGCTACACCTTC
CDR3 protein: CASSEDSLTNYGYTF

clone size: .
J gene: TRBJ2-3
CDR3 length: 18
V gene: TRBV7-2
D gene: TRBD2
CDR3 DNA: TGTGCCAGCAGCCTACTAACCGGTTCGGGAGGTCCCACAGATACGCAGTATTTT
CDR3 protein: CASSLLTGSGGPTDTQYF

clone size: few
J gene: TRBJ2-3
CDR3 length: 16
V gene: TRBV5-1
D gene: TRBD2
CDR3 DNA: TGCGCCAGCACCGCGACTAGCGGGGGGGACACAGATACGCAGTATTTT
CDR3 protein: CASTATSGGDTDTQYF

clone size: many
J gene: TRBJ1-1
CDR3 length: 14
V gene: TRBV18
D gene: .
CDR3 DNA: TGTGCCAGCTCACCACCGGGAACAGGACGACAGGCTTTCTTT
CDR3 protein: CASSPPGTGRQAFF

clone size: .
J gene: TRBJ2-1
CDR3 length: 15
V gene: TRBV12-3/TRBV12-4
D gene: .
CDR3 DNA: TGTGCCAGCAGTTTAGGGGGCTTGGGCTACAATGAGCAGTTCTTC
CDR3 protein: CASSLGGLGYNEQFF

clone size: many
J gene: TRBJ2-5
CDR3 length: 15
V gene: TRBV11-2
D gene: .
CDR3 DNA: TGTGCCAGCAAGCCCCCGGTCAGGGCCCAAGAGACCCAGTACTTC
CDR3 protein: CASKPPVRAQETQYF

clone size: .
J gene: TRBJ2-1
CDR3 length: 15
V gene: TRBV5-1
D gene: TRBD1
CDR3 DNA: TGCGCCAGCAGAATGACCGGGACAGGGGGGGATGAGCAGTTCTTC
CDR3 protein: CASRMTGTGGDEQFF

clone size: .
J gene: TRBJ2-3
CDR3 length: 16
V gene: TRBV7-9
D gene: TRBD2
CDR3 DNA: TGTGCCAGCAGCGTCCCCGGACTAGCGGGGACCGATACGCAGTATTTT
CDR3 protein: CASSVPGLAGTDTQYF

clone size: .
J gene: TRBJ2-5
CDR3 length: 14
V gene: TRBV6-5
D gene: .
CDR3 DNA: TGTGCCAGCAGTAGAAGGCGGCCGCAAGAGACCCAGTACTTC
CDR3 protein: CASSRRRPQETQYF

clone size: .
J gene: TRBJ2-6
CDR3 length: 15
V gene: TRBV19
D gene: .
CDR3 DNA: TGTGCCAGTAGTTATCAGGGTGGTGGGGCCAACGTCCTGACTTTC
CDR3 protein: CASSYQGGGANVLTF

clone size: .
J gene: TRBJ1-1
CDR3 length: 13
V gene: TRBV18
D gene: .
CDR3 DNA: TGTGCCAGCTCACCTTACTCCTACACTGAAGCTTTCTTT
CDR3 protein: CASSPYSYTEAFF

clone size: few
J gene: TRBJ1-4
CDR3 length: 14
V gene: TRBV5-1
D gene: .
CDR3 DNA: TGCGCCAGCAGCACGGGTGCGGGGATTGAAAAACTGTTTTTT
CDR3 protein: CASSTGAGIEKLFF

clone size: .
J gene: TRBJ1-2
CDR3 length: 14
V gene: TRBV12-3/TRBV12-4
D gene: TRBD1
CDR3 DNA: TGTGCCAGCAGTTGGGACAGGCATTCCGGTGGCTACACCTTC
CDR3 protein: CASSWDRHSGGYTF

clone size: few
J gene: TRBJ1-5
CDR3 length: 14
V gene: TRBV20-1
D gene: TRBD1
CDR3 DNA: TGCAGTGCTAGAATCGCAGGGGGCGTTCAGCCCCAGCATTTT
CDR3 protein: CSARIAGGVQPQHF

clone size: .
J gene: TRBJ2-3
CDR3 length: 13
V gene: TRBV29-1
D gene: .
CDR3 DNA: TGCAGCGTTGAGGCTAGATCCCCAGATACGCAGTATTTT
CDR3 protein: CSVEARSPDTQYF

clone size: .
J gene: TRBJ2-1
CDR3 length: 14
V gene: TRBV12-3/TRBV12-4
D gene: TRBD2
CDR3 DNA: TGTGCCAGCAGTCGTAGCGGGGGGCTTGATGAGCAGTTCTTC
CDR3 protein: CASSRSGGLDEQFF

clone size: .
J gene: TRBJ2-4
CDR3 length: 16
V gene: TRBV4-3
D gene: .
CDR3 DNA: TGCGCCAGCAGCCCCCTAGGAGGGAATTCCAAAAACATTCAGTACTTC
CDR3 protein: CASSPLGGNSKNIQYF

clone size: .
J gene: TRBJ2-7
CDR3 length: 14
V gene: TRBV18
D gene: .
CDR3 DNA: TGTGCCAGCTCACCCGCCCAGGGGCCATACGAGCAGTACTTC
CDR3 protein: CASSPAQGPYEQYF

clone size: .
J gene: TRBJ2-7
CDR3 length: 14
V gene: TRBV5-5
D gene: .
CDR3 DNA: TGTGCCAGCAGCTTGGCTTCGGTCTCCTACGAGCAGTACTTC
CDR3 protein: CASSLASVSYEQYF

clone size: few
J gene: TRBJ2-5
CDR3 length: 14
V gene: TRBV12-3/TRBV12-4
D gene: .
CDR3 DNA: TGTGCCAGCAGGGCGGACGGTACCCAAGAGACCCAGTACTTC
CDR3 protein: CASRADGTQETQYF